A selection of T cell receptor beta chains follows, all from one sample in a study of control samples from healthy donors and cancer patients. The assay was immunoSEQ multiplex PCR, and TCRdb's table has in-frame clones only and misses some. The sample holds tens of thousands of clones, less than 85% seen once. The specimen sequenced was PBMCs. The receptors originated from a man in his sixties or seventies with lung cancer. Both conserved end residues are part of each CDR3. D genes are given only for firm matches. Only some rows state a clone size, as once, few, many or a class for expanded clones.

D: TRBD1; V: TRBV5-5; size: .; J: TRBJ1-2; CDR3: CASSRDIGQGTYGYTF; DNA: TGTGCCAGCAGCAGGGATATAGGACAGGGAACCTATGGCTACACCTTC
D: .; V: TRBV27; size: .; J: TRBJ1-6; CDR3: CASSFPGYNSPLHF; DNA: TGTGCCAGCAGTTTCCCGGGGTATAATTCACCCCTCCACTTT
D: .; V: TRBV30; size: few; J: TRBJ1-4; CDR3: CAWSPTRGEKLFF; DNA: TGTGCCTGGAGTCCCACGAGGGGGGAAAAACTGTTTTTT
D: .; V: TRBV15; size: .; J: TRBJ2-3; CDR3: CATSSWGSDTQYF; DNA: TGTGCCACCAGCAGTTGGGGGTCAGATACGCAGTATTTT
D: .; V: TRBV25-1; size: .; J: TRBJ1-3; CDR3: CASSELTGAIYF; DNA: TGTGCCAGCAGTGAATTAACGGGGGCCATATATTTT
D: TRBD1; V: TRBV11-2; size: .; J: TRBJ2-7; CDR3: CASSRARDRSYEQYF; DNA: TGTGCCAGCAGCCGCGCCCGGGACAGGTCCTACGAGCAGTACTTC
D: .; V: TRBV25-1; size: .; J: TRBJ1-4; CDR3: CASSEQGRKLFF; DNA: TGTGCCAGCAGTGAACAGGGGCGAAAACTGTTTTTT
D: .; V: TRBV19; size: .; J: TRBJ1-5; CDR3: CASNEGIHQPQHF; DNA: TGTGCCAGTAACGAGGGAATACATCAGCCCCAGCATTTT
D: .; V: TRBV19; size: .; J: TRBJ1-3; CDR3: CASSLGTFLTGNTIYF; DNA: TGTGCCAGTAGTCTAGGGACTTTTTTGACTGGAAACACCATATATTTT
D: TRBD2; V: TRBV2; size: .; J: TRBJ2-1; CDR3: CASRGTSGGFDEQFF; DNA: TGTGCCAGCAGAGGGACTAGCGGGGGGTTCGATGAGCAGTTCTTC
D: TRBD2; V: TRBV18; size: .; J: TRBJ2-1; CDR3: CASSPPIAGRDYNEQFF; DNA: TGTGCCAGCTCACCTCCCATAGCGGGGAGAGACTACAATGAGCAGTTCTTC
D: .; V: TRBV27; size: .; J: TRBJ2-3; CDR3: CASRGILGSVTDTQYF; DNA: TGTGCCAGCAGGGGAATCTTGGGGAGCGTCACAGATACGCAGTATTTT
D: TRBD2; V: TRBV3-1/TRBV3-2; size: .; J: TRBJ2-6; CDR3: CASSLGLAGRTGANVLTF; DNA: TGTGCCAGCAGCCTAGGACTAGCGGGGCGCACCGGGGCCAACGTCCTGACTTTC
D: TRBD2; V: TRBV5-6; size: once; J: TRBJ2-1; CDR3: CASSWAKRGWRGNEQFF; DNA: TGTGCCAGCAGTTGGGCTAAGCGGGGATGGCGGGGCAATGAGCAGTTCTTC
D: .; V: TRBV18; size: .; J: TRBJ2-3; CDR3: CASSPLASTSTDTQYF; DNA: TGTGCCAGCTCTCCCCTAGCGAGTACTAGCACAGATACGCAGTATTTT
D: TRBD1; V: TRBV15; size: .; J: TRBJ2-3; CDR3: CASQDRGSYAQYF; DNA: TGTGCCTCGCAGGACAGGGGCTCCTACGCGCAGTATTTT
D: .; V: TRBV6-5; size: once; J: TRBJ1-1; CDR3: CASSGWQGISEAFF; DNA: TGTGCCAGCTCCGGGTGGCAGGGAATAAGTGAAGCTTTCTTT
D: .; V: TRBV18; size: .; J: TRBJ1-1; CDR3: CASSPNSGPLGTEAFF; DNA: TGTGCCAGCTCACCTAACTCTGGTCCCCTCGGCACTGAAGCTTTCTTT
D: .; V: TRBV5-5; size: .; J: TRBJ1-5; CDR3: CASSLVPATQPQHF; DNA: TGTGCCAGCAGCTTGGTACCGGCTACCCAGCCCCAGCATTTT
D: .; V: TRBV29-1; size: .; J: TRBJ2-1; CDR3: CSVEEVSPGTRSENEQFF; DNA: TGCAGCGTTGAAGAGGTATCCCCCGGGACCCGATCCGAGAATGAGCAGTTCTTC
D: .; V: TRBV5-1; size: .; J: TRBJ2-3; CDR3: CASSLPSPADTQYF; DNA: TGCGCCAGCAGCTTGCCTAGCCCGGCAGATACGCAGTATTTT
D: .; V: TRBV12-3/TRBV12-4; size: .; J: TRBJ2-4; CDR3: CASSLGSISIQYF; DNA: TGTGCCAGCAGTTTGGGTAGTATTAGCATTCAGTACTTC
D: .; V: TRBV6-4; size: .; J: TRBJ1-1; CDR3: CASSEYAPATEAFF; DNA: TGTGCCAGCAGTGAATACGCCCCCGCCACTGAAGCTTTCTTT
D: TRBD1; V: TRBV30; size: .; J: TRBJ2-5; CDR3: CASTGGGETQYF; DNA: TGTGCCTCGACAGGGGGAGGGGAGACCCAGTACTTC
D: .; V: TRBV4-3; size: .; J: TRBJ2-3; CDR3: CASSQEAAKGDTQYF; DNA: TGCGCCAGCAGCCAAGAAGCGGCAAAAGGGGATACGCAGTATTTT
D: TRBD1; V: TRBV5-1; size: .; J: TRBJ2-1; CDR3: CASSLWTGNNEQFF; DNA: TGCGCCAGCAGCTTATGGACAGGTAACAATGAGCAGTTCTTC
D: TRBD2; V: TRBV18; size: once; J: TRBJ2-2; CDR3: CASSPPGLAGGPTGELFF; DNA: TGTGCCAGCTCACCACCAGGACTAGCGGGGGGCCCCACCGGGGAGCTGTTTTTT
D: .; V: TRBV3-1/TRBV3-2; size: .; J: TRBJ2-2; CDR3: CASSRGGANTGELFF; DNA: TGTGCCAGCAGCCGCGGGGGCGCGAACACCGGGGAGCTGTTTTTT
D: .; V: TRBV6-5; size: .; J: TRBJ1-6; CDR3: CASSWTTANNSPLHF; DNA: TGTGCCAGCAGTTGGACGACAGCTAATAATTCACCCCTCCACTTT
D: .; V: TRBV5-1; size: .; J: TRBJ2-7; CDR3: CASAQTPGPYEQYF; DNA: TGCGCCAGCGCCCAGACCCCGGGGCCCTACGAGCAGTACTTC
D: TRBD1; V: TRBV30; size: .; J: TRBJ1-4; CDR3: CAWSAWGGGLEKLFF; DNA: TGTGCCTGGAGTGCGTGGGGAGGGGGCTTGGAAAAACTGTTTTTT
D: TRBD2; V: TRBV7-9; size: .; J: TRBJ2-7; CDR3: CASSGPSGGISYEQYF; DNA: TGTGCCAGCAGCGGCCCTAGCGGGGGGATCTCCTACGAGCAGTACTTC
D: .; V: TRBV7-9; size: .; J: TRBJ2-7; CDR3: CASSPIQIFSYEQYF; DNA: TGTGCCAGCAGCCCCATACAGATCTTCTCCTACGAGCAGTACTTC
D: .; V: TRBV3-1/TRBV3-2; size: .; J: TRBJ1-5; CDR3: CASSQDPGPQPQHF; DNA: TGTGCCAGCAGCCAAGATCCGGGACCCCAGCCCCAGCATTTT
D: .; V: TRBV7-9; size: .; J: TRBJ2-7; CDR3: CASSSRGMHYEQYF; DNA: TGTGCCAGCAGCTCCCGAGGTATGCACTACGAGCAGTACTTC
D: TRBD1; V: TRBV4-3; size: .; J: TRBJ2-4; CDR3: CASSQDSRQGNIQYF; DNA: TGCGCCAGCAGCCAAGATAGCCGACAGGGAAACATTCAGTACTTC
D: TRBD1; V: TRBV9; size: once; J: TRBJ1-5; CDR3: CASSQWDRGNQPQHF; DNA: TGTGCCAGCAGCCAGTGGGACAGGGGAAATCAGCCCCAGCATTTT
D: .; V: TRBV19; size: .; J: TRBJ1-5; CDR3: CASSPQAPSNQPQHF; DNA: TGTGCCAGTAGTCCCCAAGCCCCTAGCAATCAGCCCCAGCATTTT
D: .; V: TRBV7-2; size: .; J: TRBJ1-4; CDR3: CASSLGPRGLNEKLFF; DNA: TGTGCCAGCAGCTTAGGCCCCCGCGGGTTAAATGAAAAACTGTTTTTT
D: .; V: TRBV6-1; size: .; J: TRBJ2-3; CDR3: CASSAWGGALPSTDTQYF; DNA: TGTGCCAGCAGTGCTTGGGGGGGGGCCCTGCCTAGCACAGATACGCAGTATTTT